The 9 T cell receptor beta chains given below trace back to one sample, sequenced in a study of shared clonotypes between healthy human individuals (dated by TCRdb to about 2020). The library relied on the immunoSEQ multiplex PCR assay. TCRdb stores this immuneACCESS table with in-frame sequences only. Part of the clones is absent; in the studies checked, under half of the shortfall reflects unresolved V genes, and no reason is known for the rest. This sample has about a million clones in its table, and approximately 76% of those were observed once. The ten top clones hold approximately 1.3% of the sample. Source material: memory CD4+ T cells sorted from blood. The cell subset or site label corresponds to: CD45RA-negative fraction. These TCRs come from a man between 18 and 35 years old in good health.

The rearrangement links TRBV28 to TRBJ1-1, with 9 bases lining up with TRBD1. In germline, CDR1 is MDHEN, CDR2 SYDVKM. The CDR3 has 14 residues. V dropped 4 bases and J dropped 7; count of bases not matched to a gene: 7. CDR3 in DNA: TGTGCCAGCAGTTCGACAGGGGGGTATAATGAAGCTTTCTTT. Translated: CASSSTGGYNEAFF.

CDR3 sequence reads: CASSLNGAGANVLTF. As DNA, the CDR3 is TGTGCCAGCAGCTTGAACGGGGCTGGGGCCAACGTCCTGACTTTC. This rearrangement joins TRBV5-4 to TRBJ2-6; tentatively, D is TRBD2 (5 bases). The CDR3 covers 15 residues. CDR1 and CDR2 from the germline V gene are SGHNT and YYREEE (reference sequence). Trimming pared 1 base from V and 2 bases from J, leaving 7 bases between.

The V call is TRBV12-5, the J call TRBJ2-2, with 9 bases fitting TRBD2. The CDR3 is made up of 16 amino acids. Trimming at V came to 1 base and at J to 4 bases, leaving 4 bases not matched to a gene. Per the germline V gene, CDR1 is LGHNT and CDR2 is FRNRAP. The DNA for the CDR3 is TGTGCTAGTGGTTTGGGGCGGGAGGGCCGCACCGGGGAGCTGTTTTTT. This encodes CASGLGREGRTGELFF.

This clone was picked up many times. The V and J genes are TRBV9 and TRBJ2-3; no firm D call. Germline V CDR1 and CDR2: SGDLS, YYNGEE. The CDR3 sequence is 14 residues long. The germline V and J ends were trimmed by 4 bases and 4 bases, with 13 bases remaining between them. The CDR3: CASSPLVFSDTQYF. CDR3 in DNA: TGTGCCAGCAGCCCACTGGTTTTTTCAGATACGCAGTATTTT.

V is TRBV6-4 and J is TRBJ2-3, with 9 bases aligning to TRBD2. In germline, CDR1 is MRHNA, CDR2 SNTAGT. This CDR3 region has 14 residues. V was pared by 6 bases and J by 2 bases, with 3 bases of the junction left unmatched. The CDR3 DNA follows: TGTGCCAGCAGGGCTAGCGGGAACACAGATACGCAGTATTTT. Encoded protein: CASRASGNTDTQYF.

The chain has TRBV19 and TRBJ1-5, with D hard to call. CDR3 size: 13 residues. Germline CDR1 is LNHDA and CDR2 is SQIVND (reference sequence). V lost 4 bases and J lost 0, with 4 bases in between. In DNA, the CDR3 is TGTGCCAGTAGTACAAATAGCAATCAGCCCCAGCATTTT. This codes for CASSTNSNQPQHF.

The V call is TRBV5-6, the J call TRBJ2-5; possible D gene TRBD2, 5 bases. V lost 3 bases and J 2 bases, leaving 11 bases between the germline ends. The CDR3 runs to 14 residues. Per germline, CDR1 SGHDT and CDR2 YYEEEE. The CDR3, as DNA: TGTGCCAGCAGCTCCCGGGGTTCACAAGAGACCCAGTACTTC. Its translation is CASSSRGSQETQYF.

This clone has only a few counts. The DNA of the CDR3 is TGTGCCATCAGTGAGTACCAGAATAGCAATCAGCCCCAGCATTTT. Protein sequence: CAISEYQNSNQPQHF. V gene TRBV10-3 combines with J gene TRBJ1-5, with unresolved D. Germline assignment: CDR1 ENHRY and CDR2 SYGVKD. The CDR3 extends over 15 amino acids. V was pared by 1 base and J by 0 bases, with 7 bases between.

This clone was detected once. This chain joins TRBV10-3 and TRBJ2-7; D gene unclear. There are 12 residues in the CDR3. Germline-derived CDR1 and CDR2 are ENHRY and SYGVKD. Trimming left V 0 bases short and J 7 bases short, with 7 bases between. In DNA, the CDR3 is TGTGCCATCAGTGAGTCGGTGGGTGAGCAGTACTTC. Translated: CAISESVGEQYF.